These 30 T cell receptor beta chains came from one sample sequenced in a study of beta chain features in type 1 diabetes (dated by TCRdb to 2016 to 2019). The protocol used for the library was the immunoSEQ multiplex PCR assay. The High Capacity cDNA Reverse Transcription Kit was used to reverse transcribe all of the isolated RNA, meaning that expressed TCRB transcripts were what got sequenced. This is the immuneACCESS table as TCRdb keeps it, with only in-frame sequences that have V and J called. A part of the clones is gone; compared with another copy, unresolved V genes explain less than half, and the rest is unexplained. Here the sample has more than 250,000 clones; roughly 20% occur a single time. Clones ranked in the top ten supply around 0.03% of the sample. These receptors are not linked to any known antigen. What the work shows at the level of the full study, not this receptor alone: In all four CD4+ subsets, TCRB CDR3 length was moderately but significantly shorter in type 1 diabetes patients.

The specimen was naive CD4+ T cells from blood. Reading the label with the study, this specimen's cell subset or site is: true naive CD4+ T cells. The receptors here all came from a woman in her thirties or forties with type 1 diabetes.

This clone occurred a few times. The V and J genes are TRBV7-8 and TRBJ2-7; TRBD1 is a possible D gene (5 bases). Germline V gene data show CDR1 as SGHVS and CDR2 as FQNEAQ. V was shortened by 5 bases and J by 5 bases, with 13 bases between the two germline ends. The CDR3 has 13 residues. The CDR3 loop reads CASSPIRVDEQYF. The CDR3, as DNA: TGTGCCAGCAGCCCCATCAGGGTCGACGAGCAGTACTTC. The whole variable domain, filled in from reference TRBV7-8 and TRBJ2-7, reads GAGVSQSPRYKVAKRGQDVALRCDPISGHVSLFWYQQALGQGPEFLTYFQNEAQLDKSGLPSDRFFAERPEGSVSTLKIQRTQQEDSAVYLCASSPIRVDEQYFGPGTRLTVT.

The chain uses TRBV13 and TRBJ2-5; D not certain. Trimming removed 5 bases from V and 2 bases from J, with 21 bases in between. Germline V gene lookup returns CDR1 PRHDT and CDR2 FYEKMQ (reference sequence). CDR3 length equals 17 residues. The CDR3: CASSLNHRSALQETQYF. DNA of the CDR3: TGTGCCAGCAGCCTAAATCATCGGAGTGCTTTACAAGAGACCCAGTACTTC.

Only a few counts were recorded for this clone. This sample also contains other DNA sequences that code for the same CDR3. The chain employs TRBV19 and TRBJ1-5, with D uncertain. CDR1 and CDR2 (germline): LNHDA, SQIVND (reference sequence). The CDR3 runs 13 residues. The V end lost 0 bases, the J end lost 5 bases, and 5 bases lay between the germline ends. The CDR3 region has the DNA TGTGCCAGTAGTATAGATCGGGATCAGCCCCAGCATTTT. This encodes CASSIDRDQPQHF.

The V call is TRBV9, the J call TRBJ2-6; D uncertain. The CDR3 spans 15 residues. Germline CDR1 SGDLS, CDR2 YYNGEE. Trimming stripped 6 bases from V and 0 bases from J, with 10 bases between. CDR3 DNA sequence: TGTGCCAGCACCCGTTTGTCCTCTGGGGCCAACGTCCTGACTTTC. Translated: CASTRLSSGANVLTF. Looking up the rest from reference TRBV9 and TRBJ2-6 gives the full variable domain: DSGVTQTPKHLITATGQRVTLRCSPRSGDLSVYWYQQSLDQGLQFLIQYYNGEERAKGNILERFSAQQFPDLHSELNLSSLELGDSALYFCASTRLSSGANVLTFGAGSRLTVL.

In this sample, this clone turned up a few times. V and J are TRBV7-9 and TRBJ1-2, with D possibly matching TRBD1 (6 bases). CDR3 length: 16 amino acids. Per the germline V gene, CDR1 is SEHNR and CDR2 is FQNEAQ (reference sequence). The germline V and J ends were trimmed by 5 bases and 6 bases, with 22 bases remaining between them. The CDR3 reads CASSPQAYREGNGYTF. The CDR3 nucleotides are TGTGCCAGCAGCCCCCAGGCGTACAGGGAGGGGAATGGCTACACCTTC.

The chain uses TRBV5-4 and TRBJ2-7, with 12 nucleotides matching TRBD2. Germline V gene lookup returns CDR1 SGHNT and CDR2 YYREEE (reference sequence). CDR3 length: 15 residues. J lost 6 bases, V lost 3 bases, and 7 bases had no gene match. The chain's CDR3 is CASSSRLAGVSEQYF. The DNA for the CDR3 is TGTGCCAGCAGCTCTCGACTAGCGGGAGTATCCGAGCAGTACTTC. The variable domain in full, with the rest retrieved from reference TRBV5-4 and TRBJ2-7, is ETGVTQSPTHLIKTRGQQVTLRCSSQSGHNTVSWYQQALGQGPQFIFQYYREEENGRGNFPPRFSGLQFPNYSSELNVNALELDDSALYLCASSSRLAGVSEQYFGPGTRLTVT.

CDR3 DNA sequence: TGTGCCAGCAGCGTTACGACAGGGGTACCAGATACGCAGTATTTT. Its protein product is CASSVTTGVPDTQYF. The chain joins TRBV11-2 to TRBJ2-3, with 8 bases that match TRBD1. Germline loops: CDR1 SGHAT, CDR2 FQNNGV. J was trimmed by 4 bases and V by 5 bases; bases with no gene match: 8. CDR3 length equals 15 residues.

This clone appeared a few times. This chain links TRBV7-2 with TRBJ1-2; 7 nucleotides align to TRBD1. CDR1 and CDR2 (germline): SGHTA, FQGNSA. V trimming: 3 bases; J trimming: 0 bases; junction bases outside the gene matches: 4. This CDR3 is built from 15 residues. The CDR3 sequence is CASSLSGTANYGYTF. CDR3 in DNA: TGTGCCAGCAGCTTGTCCGGGACAGCTAACTATGGCTACACCTTC.

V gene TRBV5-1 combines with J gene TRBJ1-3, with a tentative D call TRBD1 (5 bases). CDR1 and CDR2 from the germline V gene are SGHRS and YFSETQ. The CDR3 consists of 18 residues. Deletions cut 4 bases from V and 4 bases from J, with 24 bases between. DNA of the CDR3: TGCGCCAGCAGCCCTACCATCACAGGATTCCCACTCGGAAACACCATATATTTT. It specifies CASSPTITGFPLGNTIYF.

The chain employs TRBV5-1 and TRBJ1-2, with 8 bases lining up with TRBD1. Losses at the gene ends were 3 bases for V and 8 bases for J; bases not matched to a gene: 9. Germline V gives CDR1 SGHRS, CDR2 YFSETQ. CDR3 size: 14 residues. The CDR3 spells CASSSGTGLRGYTF. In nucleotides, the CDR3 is TGCGCCAGCAGCTCTGGGACAGGCCTTCGAGGCTACACCTTC.

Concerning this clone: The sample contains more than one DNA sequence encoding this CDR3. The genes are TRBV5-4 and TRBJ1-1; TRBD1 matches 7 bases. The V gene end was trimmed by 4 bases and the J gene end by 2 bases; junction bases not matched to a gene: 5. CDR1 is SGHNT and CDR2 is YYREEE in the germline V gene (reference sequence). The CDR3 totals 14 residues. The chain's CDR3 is CASSLGQTNTEAFF. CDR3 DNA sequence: TGTGCCAGCAGCCTGGGACAGACTAACACTGAAGCTTTCTTT.

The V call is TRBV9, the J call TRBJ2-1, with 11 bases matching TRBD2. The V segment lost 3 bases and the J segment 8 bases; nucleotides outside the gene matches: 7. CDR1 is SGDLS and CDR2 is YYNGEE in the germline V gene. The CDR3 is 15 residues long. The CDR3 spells CASSETSGAGDEQFF. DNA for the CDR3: TGTGCCAGCAGCGAGACTAGCGGGGCAGGGGATGAGCAGTTCTTC.

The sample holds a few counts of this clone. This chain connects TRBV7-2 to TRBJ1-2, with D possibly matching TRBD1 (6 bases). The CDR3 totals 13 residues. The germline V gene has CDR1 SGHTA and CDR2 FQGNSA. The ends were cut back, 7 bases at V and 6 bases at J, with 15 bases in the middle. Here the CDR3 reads CASTPGARDGYTF. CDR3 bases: TGTGCCAGCACCCCAGGGGCCCGGGATGGCTACACCTTC. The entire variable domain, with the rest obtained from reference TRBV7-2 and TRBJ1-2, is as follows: GAGVSQSPSNKVTEKGKDVELRCDPISGHTALYWYRQSLGQGLEFLIYFQGNSAPDKSGLPSDRFSAERTGGSVSTLTIQRTQQEDSAVYLCASTPGARDGYTFGSGTRLTVV.

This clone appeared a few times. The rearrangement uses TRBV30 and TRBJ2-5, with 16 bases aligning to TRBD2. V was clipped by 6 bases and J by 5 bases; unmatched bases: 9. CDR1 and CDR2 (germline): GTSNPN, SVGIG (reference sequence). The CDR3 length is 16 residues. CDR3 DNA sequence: TGTGCCTGCACCGGGACTAGCGGGAGGGCCGGGGAGACCCAGTACTTC. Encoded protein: CACTGTSGRAGETQYF. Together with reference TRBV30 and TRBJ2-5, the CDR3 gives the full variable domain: SQTIHQWPATLVQPVGSPLSLECTVEGTSNPNLYWYRQAAGRGLQLLFYSVGIGQISSEVPQNLSASRPQDRQFILSSKKLLLSDSGFYLCACTGTSGRAGETQYFGPGTRLLVL.

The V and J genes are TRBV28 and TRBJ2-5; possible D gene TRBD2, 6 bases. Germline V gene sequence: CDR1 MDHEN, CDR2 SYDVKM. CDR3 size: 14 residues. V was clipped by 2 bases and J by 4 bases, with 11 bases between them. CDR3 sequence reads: CASSLASARETQYF. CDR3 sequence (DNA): TGTGCCAGCAGTTTAGCTAGCGCGAGAGAGACCCAGTACTTC. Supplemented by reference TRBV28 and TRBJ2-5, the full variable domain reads DVKVTQSSRYLVKRTGEKVFLECVQDMDHENMFWYRQDPGLGLRLIYFSYDVKMKEKGDIPEGYSVSREKKERFSLILESASTNQTSMYLCASSLASARETQYFGPGTRLLVL.

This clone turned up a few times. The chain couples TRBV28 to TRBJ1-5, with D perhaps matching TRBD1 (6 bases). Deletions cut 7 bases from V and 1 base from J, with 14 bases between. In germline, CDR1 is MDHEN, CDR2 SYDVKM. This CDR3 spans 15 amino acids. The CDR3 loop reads CASTRFQGSNQPQHF. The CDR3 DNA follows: TGTGCCAGCACCCGATTTCAGGGGAGCAATCAGCCCCAGCATTTT. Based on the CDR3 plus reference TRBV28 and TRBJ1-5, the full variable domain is DVKVTQSSRYLVKRTGEKVFLECVQDMDHENMFWYRQDPGLGLRLIYFSYDVKMKEKGDIPEGYSVSREKKERFSLILESASTNQTSMYLCASTRFQGSNQPQHFGDGTRLSIL.

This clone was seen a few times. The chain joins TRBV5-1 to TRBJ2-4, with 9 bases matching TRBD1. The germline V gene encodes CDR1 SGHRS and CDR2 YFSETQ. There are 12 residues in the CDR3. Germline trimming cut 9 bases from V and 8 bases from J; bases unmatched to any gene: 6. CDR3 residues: CAIDRGEYIQYF. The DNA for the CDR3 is TGCGCCATTGACAGGGGGGAGTACATTCAGTACTTC.

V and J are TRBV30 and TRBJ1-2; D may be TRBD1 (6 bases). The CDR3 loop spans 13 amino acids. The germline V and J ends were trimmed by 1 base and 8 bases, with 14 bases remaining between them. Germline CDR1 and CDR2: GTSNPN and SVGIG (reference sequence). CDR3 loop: CAWSENRVGGYTF. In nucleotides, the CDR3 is TGTGCCTGGAGTGAAAACAGGGTTGGAGGCTACACCTTC.

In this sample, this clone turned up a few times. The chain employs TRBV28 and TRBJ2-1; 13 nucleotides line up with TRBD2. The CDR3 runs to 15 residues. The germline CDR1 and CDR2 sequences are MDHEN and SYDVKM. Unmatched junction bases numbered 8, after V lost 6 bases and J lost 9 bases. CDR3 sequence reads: CASSTSGGAGGEQFF. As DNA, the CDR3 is TGTGCCAGCAGCACTAGCGGGGGGGCGGGCGGTGAGCAGTTCTTC.

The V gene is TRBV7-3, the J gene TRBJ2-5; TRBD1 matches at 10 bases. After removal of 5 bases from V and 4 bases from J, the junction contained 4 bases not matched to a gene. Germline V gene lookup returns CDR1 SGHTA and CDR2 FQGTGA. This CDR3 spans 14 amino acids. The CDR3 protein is CASSLGTGAETQYF. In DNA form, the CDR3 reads TGTGCCAGCAGCCTAGGGACAGGGGCAGAGACCCAGTACTTC.

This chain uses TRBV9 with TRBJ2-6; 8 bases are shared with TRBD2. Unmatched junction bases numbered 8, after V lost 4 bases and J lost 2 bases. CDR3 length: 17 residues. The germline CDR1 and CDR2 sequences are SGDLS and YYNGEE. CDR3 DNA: TGTGCCAGCAGCCCCGGGGGGGCCGGTCCTGGGGCCAACGTCCTGACTTTC. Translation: CASSPGGAGPGANVLTF.

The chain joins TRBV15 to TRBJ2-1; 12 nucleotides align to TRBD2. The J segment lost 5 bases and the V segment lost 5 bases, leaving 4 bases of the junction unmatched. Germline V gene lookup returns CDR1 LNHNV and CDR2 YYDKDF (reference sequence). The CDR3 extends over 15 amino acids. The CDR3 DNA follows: TGTGCCACCAGCTTCGGACTAGCGGGGAACAATGAGCAGTTCTTC. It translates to CATSFGLAGNNEQFF.

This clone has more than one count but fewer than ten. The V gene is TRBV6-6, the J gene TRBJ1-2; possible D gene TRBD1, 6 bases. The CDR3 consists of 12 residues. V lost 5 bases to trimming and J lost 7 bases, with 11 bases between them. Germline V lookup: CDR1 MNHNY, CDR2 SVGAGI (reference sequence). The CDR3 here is CASSTGNAGYTF. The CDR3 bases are TGTGCCAGCAGTACAGGGAACGCTGGCTACACCTTC.

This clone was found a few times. For the CDR3, the DNA is TGTGCCAGCAGCTTAGAGGCGGCCTTGAACACTGAAGCTTTCTTT. Translating it yields CASSLEAALNTEAFF. The rearrangement joins TRBV7-2 to TRBJ1-1; D not certain. V was shortened by 1 base and J by 0 bases, with 9 bases between the two germline ends. CDR1 is SGHTA and CDR2 is FQGNSA in the germline V gene. The CDR3 is 15 amino acids.

In nucleotides, the CDR3 is TGTGCCTGGAGTGCTTTACTAGCGGGCGAGCTTAAAGAGACCCAGTACTTC. Encoded protein: CAWSALLAGELKETQYF. The J gene is TRBJ2-5, the V gene TRBV30, with TRBD2 matching 9 bases. Germline-derived CDR1 and CDR2 are GTSNPN and SVGIG (reference sequence). The CDR3 is 17 residues long. V shed 1 base, J shed 3 bases, and the junction held 12 bases outside the gene matches.

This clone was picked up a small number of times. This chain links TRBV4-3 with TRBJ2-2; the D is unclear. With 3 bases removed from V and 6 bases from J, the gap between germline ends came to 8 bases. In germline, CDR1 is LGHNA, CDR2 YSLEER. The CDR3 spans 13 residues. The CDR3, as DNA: TGCGCCAGCAGCCAGACTGCCCCCGGGGAGCTGTTTTTT. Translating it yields CASSQTAPGELFF.

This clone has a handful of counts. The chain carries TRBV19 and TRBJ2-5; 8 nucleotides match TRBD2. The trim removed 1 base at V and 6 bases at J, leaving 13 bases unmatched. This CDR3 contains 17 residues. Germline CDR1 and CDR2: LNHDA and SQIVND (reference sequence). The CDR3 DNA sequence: TGTGCCAGTAGTATAGGGTTCTCTAGCGGGCTCTCGAAGACCCAGTACTTC. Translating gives CASSIGFSSGLSKTQYF.

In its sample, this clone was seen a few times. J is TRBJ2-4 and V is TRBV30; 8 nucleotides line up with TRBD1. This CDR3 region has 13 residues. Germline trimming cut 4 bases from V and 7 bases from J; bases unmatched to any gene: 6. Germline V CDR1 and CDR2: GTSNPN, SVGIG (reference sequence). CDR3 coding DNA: TGTGCCTGGACCACAGGGGGAGTTAACATTCAGTACTTC. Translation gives CAWTTGGVNIQYF. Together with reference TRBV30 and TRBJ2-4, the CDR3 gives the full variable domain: SQTIHQWPATLVQPVGSPLSLECTVEGTSNPNLYWYRQAAGRGLQLLFYSVGIGQISSEVPQNLSASRPQDRQFILSSKKLLLSDSGFYLCAWTTGGVNIQYFGAGTRLSVL.

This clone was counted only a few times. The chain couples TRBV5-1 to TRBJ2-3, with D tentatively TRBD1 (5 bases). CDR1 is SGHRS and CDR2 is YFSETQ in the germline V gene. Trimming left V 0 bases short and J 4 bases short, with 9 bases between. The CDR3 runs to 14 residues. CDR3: CASSLGQRADTQYF. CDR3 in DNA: TGCGCCAGCAGCTTGGGACAGCGAGCAGATACGCAGTATTTT. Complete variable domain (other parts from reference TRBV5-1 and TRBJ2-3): KAGVTQTPRYLIKTRGQQVTLSCSPISGHRSVSWYQQTPGQGLQFLFEYFSETQRNKGNFPGRFSGRQFSNSRSEMNVSTLELGDSALYLCASSLGQRADTQYFGPGTRLTVL.

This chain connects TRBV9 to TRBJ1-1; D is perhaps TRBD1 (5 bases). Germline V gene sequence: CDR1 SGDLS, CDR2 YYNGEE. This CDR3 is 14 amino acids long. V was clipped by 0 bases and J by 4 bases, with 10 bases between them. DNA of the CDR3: TGTGCCAGCAGCGTAGCTAGGGGCGGCACTGAAGCTTTCTTT. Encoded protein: CASSVARGGTEAFF.